Following are 2 T cell receptor beta chains from one sample sequenced in a study of T-cell reconstitution after alpha-beta-depleted transplantation in children. Construction of the TCRbeta library involved unique molecular identifiers. TCRdb re-analysed the PCR reads in MiXCR, keeping a single row per CDR3 protein. The table lists about 980,000 distinct CDR3 sequences, roughly 31% of them singletons. Material: PBMCs, mostly from graft donor cells, obtained 360 days after TCRalphabeta/CD19-depleted stem cell transplant. The origin of the receptors is a boy younger than two who had a stem cell transplant for SCID, so the T cells may come from the graft donor.

V is TRBV19 and J is TRBJ2-1; D assignment may be TRBD1 or TRBD2 (6 bases each). Per the germline V gene, CDR1 is LNHDA and CDR2 is SQIVND (reference sequence). The CDR3 runs 14 residues. V was cut by 7 bases and J by 3 bases, with 13 bases left in between. The CDR3, as DNA: TGTGCCAGTAATTACGGGGGCCTCTACAATGAGCAGTTCTTC. Protein: CASNYGGLYNEQFF.

This clonotype has only a few counts. The CDR3, as DNA: TGTGCCACCAGCAGAGATGACAGGGCGAACACCGGGGAGCTGTTTTTT. This encodes CATSRDDRANTGELFF. This chain links TRBV15 with TRBJ2-2; 7 bases align to TRBD1. V was clipped by 0 bases and J by 0 bases; unmatched bases: 1. There are 16 residues in the CDR3. Germline CDR1 reads LNHNV; CDR2 reads YYDKDF (reference sequence).